This is a list of T cell receptor beta chains from one sample in a study of blood T cell repertoires in COVID-19. Here immunoSEQ multiplex PCR was the method, and the copy in TCRdb shows in-frame clones only, minus some. The repertoire holds some 250,000 clones, around 90% seen once, with around 7.8% in the top ten. Sequenced sample: peripheral blood. The origin of the receptors is a man aged 55 to 69 who had recovered from COVID-19. Both conserved end residues are part of each CDR3. The D gene is left open where the match is weak. Clone size appears in some rows only: once, few, many, or a class for an expanded clone.

clone_size | j_call | v_call | cdr3_length | d_call | cdr3_aa | cdr3_nt
once | TRBJ1-3 | TRBV7-9 | 15 | - | CASSDPTISGNTIYF | TGTGCCAGCAGCGACCCGACTATCTCTGGAAACACCATATATTTT
once | TRBJ1-2 | TRBV6-1 | 12 | - | CASSEDRYGYTF | TGTGCCAGCAGTGAAGACAGGTATGGCTACACCTTC
- | TRBJ1-6 | TRBV11-2 | 16 | TRBD1 | CASSSRQGARNSPLHF | TGTGCCAGCAGCTCTAGACAGGGGGCGAGGAATTCACCCCTCCACTTT
- | TRBJ2-1 | TRBV19 | 16 | TRBD2 | CASGTTSGHSYNEQFF | TGTGCCAGTGGGACAACTAGCGGCCACTCCTACAATGAGCAGTTCTTC
- | TRBJ2-1 | TRBV15 | 18 | - | CATSRTRDFPLPHNEQFF | TGTGCCACCAGCAGAACCCGGGATTTCCCCCTTCCTCACAATGAGCAGTTCTTC
- | TRBJ2-2 | TRBV2 | 16 | - | CASSEWVGAAAGELFF | TGTGCCAGCAGTGAATGGGTTGGAGCGGCGGCCGGGGAGCTGTTTTTT
- | TRBJ1-1 | TRBV2 | 14 | TRBD1 | CASSDGQGNTEAFF | TGTGCCAGCAGCGACGGACAGGGCAACACTGAAGCTTTCTTT
- | TRBJ1-2 | TRBV6-5 | 11 | - | CASSSRAAYTF | TGTGCCAGCAGCTCCAGGGCTGCCTACACCTTC
- | TRBJ2-1 | TRBV5-6 | 15 | TRBD1 | CASSLGTRQGNEQFF | TGTGCCAGCAGCTTGGGAACCAGACAGGGAAATGAGCAGTTCTTC
once | TRBJ1-2 | TRBV24-1 | 11 | TRBD1 | CATRYRGGYTF | TGTGCCACCAGATACAGGGGCGGCTACACCTTC
once | TRBJ1-1 | TRBV5-6 | 9 | TRBD1 | CGDRGSAFF | TGTGGTGACAGGGGTTCGGCTTTCTTT
few | TRBJ1-1 | TRBV18 | 15 | TRBD1 | CASSPSGGIRTEAFF | TGTGCCAGCTCACCGTCAGGGGGGATCCGCACTGAAGCTTTCTTT
- | TRBJ2-2 | TRBV19 | 18 | TRBD2 | CASSIGLAGALGTGELFF | TGTGCCAGTAGTATCGGACTAGCGGGGGCCTTAGGAACCGGGGAGCTGTTTTTT
- | TRBJ2-1 | TRBV20-1 | 15 | TRBD2 | CSASRTSGGLNEQFF | TGCAGTGCCAGTCGGACTAGCGGGGGGCTCAATGAGCAGTTCTTC
- | TRBJ2-5 | TRBV27 | 14 | - | CASSFTGGRETQYF | TGTGCCAGCAGTTTTACGGGGGGCAGGGAGACCCAGTACTTC
- | TRBJ2-2 | TRBV24-1 | 15 | - | CATRGYGVNTGELFF | TGTGCCACCAGGGGTTACGGGGTTAACACCGGGGAGCTGTTTTTT
- | TRBJ2-1 | TRBV9 | 16 | TRBD2 | CASSVVGTTPYNEQFF | TGTGCCAGCAGCGTAGTCGGGACTACTCCTTACAATGAGCAGTTCTTC
- | TRBJ1-4 | TRBV7-9 | 17 | TRBD1 | CASRTTNRDRDVKGLFF | TGTGCCAGCAGAACGACGAACCGGGACAGGGACGTTAAAGGGCTGTTTTTT
- | TRBJ2-7 | TRBV14 | 13 | - | CASSQAGPYEQYF | TGTGCCAGCAGCCAAGCAGGGCCCTACGAGCAGTACTTC
- | TRBJ2-6 | TRBV5-1 | 17 | - | CASSPGVGRSGANVLTF | TGCGCCAGCAGCCCCGGGGTTGGGCGCTCTGGGGCCAACGTCCTGACTTTC
- | TRBJ2-1 | TRBV27 | 13 | TRBD1 | CASSRRQGNEQFF | TGTGCCAGCAGCCGGCGACAGGGCAATGAGCAGTTCTTC
- | TRBJ1-2 | TRBV5-1 | 12 | TRBD1 | CASSSDRGGYTF | TGCGCCAGCAGCTCAGACAGGGGTGGCTACACCTTC
- | TRBJ2-1 | TRBV5-1 | 16 | TRBD2 | CASSARLAGGSWEQFF | TGCGCCAGCAGCGCAAGACTAGCGGGCGGGTCATGGGAGCAGTTCTTC
- | TRBJ2-1 | TRBV6-4 | 20 | - | CASSPTLEGGTGRMHNEQFF | TGTGCCAGCAGCCCCACCCTGGAAGGCGGGACCGGGCGGATGCACAATGAGCAGTTCTTC
- | TRBJ1-5 | TRBV7-6 | 17 | - | CASSLDRGQSSNQPQHF | TGTGCCAGCAGCTTAGACCGGGGTCAATCTAGCAATCAGCCCCAGCATTTT
- | TRBJ2-1 | TRBV11-2 | 11 | - | CASSLTNEQFF | TGTGCCAGCAGTCTAACCAATGAGCAGTTCTTC
- | TRBJ1-5 | TRBV24-1 | 16 | - | CATSDPTQGAHQPQHF | TGTGCCACCAGTGATCCAACACAGGGAGCGCATCAGCCCCAGCATTTT
- | TRBJ2-3 | TRBV6-5 | 12 | - | CASSSFTDTQYF | TGTGCCAGCAGTTCCTTCACAGATACGCAGTATTTT
- | TRBJ2-7 | TRBV2 | 13 | - | CASSVTTAYEQYF | TGTGCCAGCAGTGTCACGACAGCGTACGAGCAGTACTTC
- | TRBJ2-4 | TRBV25-1 | 12 | TRBD2 | CASSGGGPKTYF | TGTGCCAGCAGTGGGGGGGGACCCAAGACGTACTTC
- | TRBJ1-6 | TRBV27 | 16 | TRBD1 | CASSLQGQGVNSPLHF | TGTGCCAGCAGCCTCCAAGGACAGGGCGTTAATTCACCCCTCCACTTT
few | TRBJ2-1 | TRBV5-1 | 14 | TRBD1 | CASSFLTGTNEQFF | TGCGCCAGCAGCTTCTTGACAGGGACCAATGAGCAGTTCTTC
- | TRBJ1-2 | TRBV6-5 | 13 | - | CASSSGAGYGYTF | TGTGCCAGCAGTTCAGGGGCTGGCTATGGCTACACCTTC
- | TRBJ2-3 | TRBV11-2 | 14 | - | CASSSPGSPDTQYF | TGTGCCAGCAGCTCCCCCGGGTCTCCAGATACGCAGTATTTT
- | TRBJ1-6 | TRBV10-1 | 17 | - | CASSENRVRGRRSPLHF | TGCGCCAGCAGTGAGAACAGGGTAAGAGGGCGGCGATCACCCCTCCACTTT
- | TRBJ1-1 | TRBV18 | 16 | - | CASSLFGQSKTTEAFF | TGTGCCAGCTCTCTTTTCGGACAGAGTAAAACCACTGAAGCTTTCTTT
once | TRBJ1-5 | TRBV24-1 | 16 | TRBD1 | CATSDGDRGLGQPQHF | TGTGCCACCAGTGATGGGGACAGGGGGCTAGGGCAGCCCCAGCATTTT
- | TRBJ2-3 | TRBV3-1/TRBV3-2 | 19 | TRBD2 | CASSQDLGTSGGVTDTQYF | TGTGCCAGCAGCCAAGATCTTGGGACTAGCGGGGGGGTCACAGATACGCAGTATTTT
- | TRBJ1-1 | TRBV11-2 | 16 | - | CASSLGAGRVNTEAFF | TGTGCCAGCAGCTTAGGGGCAGGCAGGGTGAACACTGAAGCTTTCTTT
- | TRBJ2-3 | TRBV11-2 | 14 | TRBD2 | CASSLVGGMDTQYF | TGTGCCAGCAGCTTAGTCGGGGGGATGGATACGCAGTATTTT
- | TRBJ1-6 | TRBV10-3 | 13 | - | CAISQEVSSPLHF | TGTGCCATCAGCCAGGAAGTGTCGTCACCCCTCCACTTT
- | TRBJ1-5 | TRBV12-5 | 16 | TRBD1 | CASGSVPRGLGQPQHF | TGTGCTAGTGGTTCTGTCCCCAGGGGGCTTGGGCAGCCCCAGCATTTT
- | TRBJ1-5 | TRBV12-3/TRBV12-4 | 13 | TRBD1 | CASRKGARQPQHF | TGTGCCAGCAGGAAGGGGGCAAGACAGCCCCAGCATTTT
- | TRBJ2-6 | TRBV6-5 | 15 | - | CASSTEGGGANVLTF | TGTGCCAGCAGTACTGAGGGAGGTGGGGCCAACGTCCTGACTTTC
- | TRBJ2-1 | TRBV6-5 | 13 | - | CASVRGVRNEQFF | TGTGCCAGCGTCAGGGGAGTGAGGAATGAGCAGTTCTTC
- | TRBJ2-4 | TRBV6-1 | 17 | TRBD2 | CASSEVKLAGGRNIQYF | TGTGCCAGCAGTGAAGTCAAACTAGCGGGGGGGCGGAACATTCAGTACTTC
- | TRBJ1-2 | TRBV3-1/TRBV3-2 | 15 | - | CASSQGRGLSYGYTF | TGTGCCAGCAGCCAAGGGCGGGGGCTCAGCTATGGCTACACCTTC
- | TRBJ1-2 | TRBV30 | 15 | - | CAWSVHGSYNYGYTF | TGTGCCTGGAGTGTACATGGCAGTTACAACTATGGCTACACCTTC
few | TRBJ1-5 | TRBV7-2 | 14 | TRBD1 | CASSPDRAEKPQHF | TGTGCCAGCAGCCCGGACAGGGCTGAGAAGCCCCAGCATTTT
- | TRBJ1-1 | TRBV6-5 | 13 | - | CASTRGENTEAFF | TGTGCCAGCACCAGGGGCGAGAACACTGAAGCTTTCTTT
- | TRBJ1-2 | TRBV5-1 | 13 | - | CASSLAPDYGYTF | TGCGCCAGCAGCTTGGCACCAGACTATGGCTACACCTTC
- | TRBJ1-3 | TRBV19 | 15 | TRBD1 | CASIPDRGYGNTIYF | TGTGCCAGTATCCCAGACAGGGGGTATGGAAACACCATATATTTT
- | TRBJ1-6 | TRBV5-1 | 13 | - | CASSRGINSPLHF | TGCGCCAGCAGTAGGGGAATAAACTCACCCCTCCACTTT
- | TRBJ2-2 | TRBV14 | 15 | - | CASSQKRGMSGELFF | TGTGCCAGCAGCCAAAAAAGGGGAATGTCCGGGGAGCTGTTTTTT